Sequencing of this T cell receptor beta chain was carried out in a study of T-cell memory formation after mild COVID-19. Across the study: TCR clusters were largely donor specific.

Trimming stripped 1 base from V and 0 bases from J, with 18 bases between. The germline gives CDR1 LNHNV, CDR2 YYDKDF (reference sequence). The length of the CDR3 is 18 residues. A few counts support this clonotype. What it recognizes is unknown. The study, taken as a whole, reports: Memory cells collected pre-infection included some clones that later responded, suggesting cross-reactive memory joined.

TCRdb re-called the 5' RACE reads with MiXCR, one entry per CDR3 protein. The sample carries 90,000 to 120,000 distinct CDR3 sequences, about 15% recorded once. This receptor was identified in a man aged 18 to 35 who had mild COVID-19 (a few samples of this study predate the infection). Cell type and time point are not known. The chain has TRBV15 and TRBJ2-5; a possible D gene is TRBD1 (5 bases). Sample: PBMCs or a T cell subset sorted from them (not recorded which). CDR3 protein: CATSRVSGWSVHQETQYF. CDR3 nucleotides: TGTGCCACCAGCAGAGTATCAGGGTGGAGCGTGCACCAAGAGACCCAGTACTTC.